The next 26 T cell receptor beta chains were all read from a single sample in a study of OX40 agonist ivuxolimab in advanced cancers. Clones were read by immunoSEQ multiplex PCR, and TCRdb kept only the in-frame ones, dropping some. The table shows roughly 76,000 clones, with about nine tenths occurring only once. Sequencing used CD4+ or CD8+ T cells sorted from blood, obtained in a trial of the OX40 agonist ivuxolimab. Receptors originate from an adult with an advanced solid tumor such as melanoma, head and neck, liver or kidney cancer.

The chain joins TRBV4-3 to TRBJ2-1, with 7 nucleotides matching TRBD2. Trimming took 3 bases from V and 1 from J; bases not matched to a gene: 9. Germline V gene data show CDR1 as LGHNA and CDR2 as YSLEER. The CDR3 loop spans 17 amino acids. CDR3 protein: CASSHGEGGLSYNEQFF. The CDR3 DNA reads as TGCGCCAGCAGCCATGGAGAGGGAGGGCTATCCTACAATGAGCAGTTCTTC.

The rearrangement uses TRBV27 and TRBJ2-1; either TRBD1 or TRBD2 may supply D (5 bases each). The germline gives CDR1 MNHEY, CDR2 SMNVEV (reference sequence). The CDR3 has 17 residues. V gave up 4 bases and J gave up 1 base, with 17 bases separating them. The CDR3 protein is CASSWAVRGGSYNEQFF. For the CDR3, the DNA is TGTGCCAGCAGTTGGGCGGTGCGTGGGGGATCCTACAATGAGCAGTTCTTC.

This clone was recorded a few times. The chain carries TRBV7-9 and TRBJ1-1; D is uncertain. The V end lost 7 bases, the J end lost 0 bases, and 9 bases lay between the germline ends. The CDR3 consists of 13 residues. The germline gives CDR1 SEHNR, CDR2 FQNEAQ (reference sequence). The DNA of the CDR3 is TGTGCCAGCAAAGGGCAGTTGAACACTGAAGCTTTCTTT. Translated, it gives CASKGQLNTEAFF.

The rearrangement joins TRBV9 to TRBJ2-3; D unclear. The germline V gene has CDR1 SGDLS and CDR2 YYNGEE. V lost 4 bases and J 4 bases, leaving 25 bases between the germline ends. This CDR3 has 18 residues. CDR3 nucleotides: TGTGCCAGCAGCCATGAGAAGGGTATGGGCCTGGGCGCAGATACGCAGTATTTT. Protein: CASSHEKGMGLGADTQYF.

The chain couples TRBV9 to TRBJ2-7, with 10 bases fitting TRBD1. The CDR3 is 13 residues long. CDR1 is SGDLS, CDR2 YYNGEE, per germline. V was clipped by 4 bases and J by 4 bases; unmatched bases: 2. CDR3 in DNA: TGTGCCAGCAGCTTGGGACAGGGGTACGAGCAGTACTTC. This sequence encodes CASSLGQGYEQYF.

The genes are TRBV4-2 and TRBJ2-2, with 9 bases lining up with TRBD2. This CDR3 is 17 amino acids long. J was trimmed by 6 bases and V by 4 bases; bases with no gene match: 12. Germline V gene lookup returns CDR1 LGHNA and CDR2 YNFKEQ. CDR3 in amino acids: CASSPTVVAGAAGELFF. The CDR3 region has the DNA TGTGCCAGCAGCCCCACTGTGGTAGCGGGAGCGGCCGGGGAGCTGTTTTTT.

The CDR3 DNA is TGCGCCAGCAGCCAATTTACGGGGGAGACCTACGAGCAGTACTTC. It translates to CASSQFTGETYEQYF. The chain employs TRBV4-1 and TRBJ2-7; the D gene is possibly TRBD2 (6 bases). Per the germline V gene, CDR1 is MGHRA and CDR2 is YSYEKL. Trimming shortened V by 2 bases and J by 2 bases, and 13 bases separated the two germline ends. The CDR3 spans 15 residues.

The V call is TRBV6-5, the J call TRBJ2-5; 7 nucleotides align to TRBD1. After removal of 0 bases from V and 5 bases from J, the junction contained 3 bases not matched to a gene. Germline V gene data show CDR1 as MNHEY and CDR2 as SVGAGI. The CDR3 extends over 14 amino acids. CDR3 DNA: TGTGCCAGCAGTTACTCCCCCAGGGGGGAGACCCAGTACTTC. It codes for CASSYSPRGETQYF.

This chain connects TRBV2 to TRBJ2-5, with 8 bases matching TRBD1. This CDR3 is built from 13 residues. Germline trimming cut 6 bases from V and 6 bases from J; bases unmatched to any gene: 6. The germline V gene encodes CDR1 SNHLY and CDR2 FYNNEI. CDR3 protein: CASSDRGTKTQYF. The CDR3, as DNA: TGTGCCAGCAGCGACAGGGGCACGAAGACCCAGTACTTC.

The chain carries TRBV7-9 and TRBJ2-4, with TRBD1 matching over 10 bases. The CDR3 is 16 residues long. Germline V CDR1 and CDR2: SEHNR, FQNEAQ (reference sequence). With 4 bases clipped from V and 3 bases from J, the junction kept 6 bases outside the gene matches. CDR3 sequence reads: CASSWGTGAVKNIQYF. CDR3 coding DNA: TGTGCCAGCAGCTGGGGGACAGGGGCAGTCAAAAACATTCAGTACTTC.

The chain has TRBV13 and TRBJ2-2; weak D call: TRBD1 (6 bases). The V end lost 0 bases, the J end lost 5 bases, and 13 bases lay between the germline ends. There are 16 residues in the CDR3. Germline values: CDR1 PRHDT, CDR2 FYEKMQ (reference sequence). Here the CDR3 reads CASSLGGGSVTGELFF. CDR3 nucleotides: TGTGCCAGCAGCTTAGGAGGGGGATCGGTAACCGGGGAGCTGTTTTTT.

The CDR3 reads CASSTGQLSYEQYF. The CDR3 coding sequence is TGTGCCAGCAGCACGGGACAGTTATCCTACGAGCAGTACTTC. The chain uses TRBV9 and TRBJ2-7, with 7 positions matching TRBD1. This CDR3 region has 14 residues. The trim removed 4 bases at V and 1 base at J, leaving 5 bases unmatched. Germline lookup yields CDR1 SGDLS and CDR2 YYNGEE.

Here the CDR3 reads CASFQYSGGNTEAFF. CDR3 DNA: TGTGCCAGTTTCCAGTACTCAGGGGGTAACACTGAAGCTTTCTTT. V is TRBV19 and J is TRBJ1-1; 7 bases are shared with TRBD1. The length of the CDR3 is 15 residues. Germline V CDR1 and CDR2: LNHDA, SQIVND (reference sequence). Trimming cost V 8 bases and J 2 bases; bases outside gene matches: 11.

The chain has TRBV6-1 and TRBJ1-1; D is unclear. The length of the CDR3 is 13 residues. In germline, CDR1 is MNHNS, CDR2 SASEGT. V was clipped by 3 bases and J by 4 bases, with 9 bases between them. In DNA form, the CDR3 reads TGTGCCAGCAGTGACCCAGGCGGCACTGAAGCTTTCTTT. Amino acid sequence: CASSDPGGTEAFF.

The rearrangement joins TRBV14 to TRBJ2-7; D tentatively reads TRBD1 or TRBD2 (5 bases each). The ends were cut back, 4 bases at V and 3 bases at J, with 16 bases in the middle. The germline V gene has CDR1 SGHDN and CDR2 FVKESK. The CDR3 length is 15 residues. CDR3 loop: CASSLRDGSFYEQYF. CDR3 sequence (DNA): TGTGCCAGCAGCCTCCGGGACGGGTCGTTCTACGAGCAGTACTTC.

V gene TRBV19 combines with J gene TRBJ2-1, with 12 bases that match TRBD2. Germline assignment: CDR1 LNHDA and CDR2 SQIVND (reference sequence). The CDR3 is 18 residues long. The junction had 12 bases not matched to a gene; V was cut back by 3 bases and J by 6 bases. The CDR3 nucleotides are TGTGCCAGTAGTATCGCCACTCTAGCGGGAGGGCCCGGCAATGAGCAGTTCTTC. Its protein is CASSIATLAGGPGNEQFF. The variable domain in full, completed from reference TRBV19 and TRBJ2-1, reads DGGITQSPKYLFRKEGQNVTLSCEQNLNHDAMYWYRQDPGQGLRLIYYSQIVNDFQKGDIAEGYSVSREKKESFPLTVTSAQKNPTAFYLCASSIATLAGGPGNEQFFGPGTRLTVL.

The V gene is TRBV28, the J gene TRBJ1-1, with a tentative D call TRBD1 (6 bases). Germline values: CDR1 MDHEN, CDR2 SYDVKM. This CDR3 is 15 amino acids long. Trimming removed 3 bases from V and 5 bases from J, with 16 bases in between. Here the CDR3 DNA reads TGTGCCAGCAGTTTTACGGGGGGCGTGAGGACTGAAGCTTTCTTT. Protein: CASSFTGGVRTEAFF.

As concerns this clone: It is unclear where the CDR3 begins or ends on the DNA, so no DNA is shown, and the CDR3 is as TCRdb lists it. The CDR3 region is CAWGVGSAGEAF. V is TRBV30 and J is TRBJ1-2; the table's D gene call, TRBD1, was not cross checked with the DNA. The germline CDR1 and CDR2 sequences are GTSNPN and SVGIG (reference sequence). The CDR3 extends over 12 residues, inclusive of both ends.

The rearrangement links TRBV12-5 to TRBJ2-7, with D tentatively TRBD1 (5 bases). The CDR3 runs 14 residues. Trimming took off 0 bases at V and 3 bases at J, with 9 bases between the two ends. Germline-derived CDR1 and CDR2 are LGHNT and FRNRAP. The CDR3 DNA reads TGTGCTAGTGGTTTGGTACTGACAGACTACGAGCAGTACTTC. Translation: CASGLVLTDYEQYF.

This chain connects TRBV2 to TRBJ2-7, with 13 bases that match TRBD2. Germline V gives CDR1 SNHLY, CDR2 FYNNEI. The CDR3 runs 19 residues. Germline trimming cut 6 bases from V and 0 bases from J; bases unmatched to any gene: 14. This CDR3 is CASSLQSGLAGNPSYEQYF. For the CDR3, the DNA is TGTGCCAGCAGCCTCCAATCGGGACTAGCGGGGAACCCCTCCTACGAGCAGTACTTC.

Here the CDR3 reads CASIPGRAENEQFF. The CDR3 DNA reads as TGTGCCAGCATACCGGGAAGGGCCGAGAATGAGCAGTTCTTC. The V gene is TRBV2, the J gene TRBJ2-1, with a weak D call TRBD2 (5 bases). Germline CDR1 SNHLY, CDR2 FYNNEI. This CDR3 contains 14 residues. The V end was cut by 7 bases, the J end by 7 bases, with 17 bases between.

The gene calls are TRBV19 and TRBJ2-7, with 10 nucleotides matching TRBD1. The CDR3 is 15 amino acids. V shed 5 bases and J 2 bases; nucleotides not matched to a gene: 6. Looked up from germline, CDR1 is LNHDA and CDR2 is SQIVND (reference sequence). This CDR3 reads CASSWAGQGAYEQYF. The CDR3 DNA follows: TGTGCCAGTAGTTGGGCAGGACAGGGGGCCTACGAGCAGTACTTC.

This sequence joins TRBV27 and TRBJ1-2, with 8 bases aligning to TRBD1. V dropped 3 bases and J dropped 5; count of bases not matched to a gene: 5. The germline V gene has CDR1 MNHEY and CDR2 SMNVEV (reference sequence). This CDR3 contains 14 residues. The CDR3 DNA sequence: TGTGCCAGCAGTTTCCAGGGGGCGCAATATGGCTACACCTTC. Protein: CASSFQGAQYGYTF.

This clone appeared a single time. The chain is built from TRBV15 and TRBJ2-1; either TRBD1 or TRBD2 may supply D (7 bases each). Germline values: CDR1 LNHNV, CDR2 YYDKDF (reference sequence). With 6 bases removed from V and 7 bases from J, the gap between germline ends came to 13 bases. The CDR3 is made up of 13 amino acids. CDR3 residues: CATSRQGGNEQFF. CDR3 DNA sequence: TGTGCCACCAGTCGACAGGGAGGGAATGAGCAGTTCTTC.

The J gene is TRBJ2-7, the V gene TRBV14; possibly TRBD1 for D (5 bases). The CDR3 runs 13 residues. Germline V gene sequence: CDR1 SGHDN, CDR2 FVKESK. Trimming left V 1 base short and J 3 bases short, with 7 bases between. The CDR3 DNA follows: TGTGCCAGCAGCCAAGTAAGGGGCTACGAGCAGTACTTC. Its protein is CASSQVRGYEQYF.

The chain links TRBV5-4 to TRBJ2-1; tentatively, D is TRBD2 (5 bases). Between the trimmed V and J ends, which lost 4 bases and 5 bases, there was a span of 16 bases. This CDR3 spans 15 amino acids. Germline lookup yields CDR1 SGHNT and CDR2 YYREEE (reference sequence). The CDR3 is CASSHGDRAHNEQFF. The CDR3 DNA reads as TGTGCCAGCAGCCACGGGGATAGAGCCCACAATGAGCAGTTCTTC.